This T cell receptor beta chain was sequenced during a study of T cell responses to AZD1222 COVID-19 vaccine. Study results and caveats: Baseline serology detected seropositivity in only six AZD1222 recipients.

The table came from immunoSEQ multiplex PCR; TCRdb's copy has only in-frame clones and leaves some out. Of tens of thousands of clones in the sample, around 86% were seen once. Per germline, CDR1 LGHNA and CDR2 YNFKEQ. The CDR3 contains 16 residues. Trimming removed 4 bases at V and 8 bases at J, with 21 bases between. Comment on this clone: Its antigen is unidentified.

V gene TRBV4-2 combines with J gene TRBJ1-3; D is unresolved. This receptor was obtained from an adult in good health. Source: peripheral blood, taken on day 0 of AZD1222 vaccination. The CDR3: CASSPGGETRKDTIYF. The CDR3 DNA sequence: TGTGCCAGCAGCCCGGGTGGAGAGACCAGAAAGGACACCATATATTTT.